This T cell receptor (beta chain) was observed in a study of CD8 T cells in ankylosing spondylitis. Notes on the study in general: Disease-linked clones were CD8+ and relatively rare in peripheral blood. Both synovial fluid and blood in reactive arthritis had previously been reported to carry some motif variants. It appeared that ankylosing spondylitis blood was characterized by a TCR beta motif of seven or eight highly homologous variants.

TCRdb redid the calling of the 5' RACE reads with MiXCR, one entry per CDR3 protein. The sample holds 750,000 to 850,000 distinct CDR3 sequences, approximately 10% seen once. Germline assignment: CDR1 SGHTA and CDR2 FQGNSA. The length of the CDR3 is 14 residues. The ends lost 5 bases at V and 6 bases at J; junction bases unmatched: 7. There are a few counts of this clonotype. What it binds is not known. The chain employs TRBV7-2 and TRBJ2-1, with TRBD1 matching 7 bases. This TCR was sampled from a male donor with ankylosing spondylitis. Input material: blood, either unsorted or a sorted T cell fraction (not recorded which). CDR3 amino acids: CASSTRAGGNEQFF. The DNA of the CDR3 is TGTGCCAGCAGCACCAGGGCAGGGGGCAATGAGCAGTTCTTC. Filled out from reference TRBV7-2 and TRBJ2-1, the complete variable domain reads GAGVSQSPSNKVTEKGKDVELRCDPISGHTALYWYRQSLGQGLEFLIYFQGNSAPDKSGLPSDRFSAERTGGSVSTLTIQRTQQEDSAVYLCASSTRAGGNEQFFGPGTRLTVL.